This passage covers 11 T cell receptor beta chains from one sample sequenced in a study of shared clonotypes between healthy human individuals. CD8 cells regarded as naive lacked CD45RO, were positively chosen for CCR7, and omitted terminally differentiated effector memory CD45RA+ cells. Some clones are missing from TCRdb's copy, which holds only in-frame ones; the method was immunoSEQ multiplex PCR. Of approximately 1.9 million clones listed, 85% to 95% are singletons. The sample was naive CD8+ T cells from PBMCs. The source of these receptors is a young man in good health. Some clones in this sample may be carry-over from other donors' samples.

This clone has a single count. CDR3 sequence reads: CASSHGTAARGNTIYF. DNA for the CDR3: TGCGCCAGCAGCCACGGGACTGCGGCGAGGGGAAACACCATATATTTT. This sequence joins TRBV4-3 and TRBJ1-3, with D perhaps TRBD1 (5 bases). Germline-derived CDR1 and CDR2 are LGHNA and YSLEER. The V gene lost 3 bases and the J gene lost 4 bases, with 16 bases spanning the gap. The CDR3 is 16 amino acids.

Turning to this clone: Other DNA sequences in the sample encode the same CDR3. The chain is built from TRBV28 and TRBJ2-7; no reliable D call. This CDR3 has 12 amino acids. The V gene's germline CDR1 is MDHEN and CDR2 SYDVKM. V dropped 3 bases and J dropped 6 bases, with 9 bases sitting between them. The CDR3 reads CASSFSVGEQYF. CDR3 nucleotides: TGTGCCAGCAGTTTCTCGGTAGGCGAGCAGTACTTC. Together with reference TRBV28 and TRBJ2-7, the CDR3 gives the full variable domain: DVKVTQSSRYLVKRTGEKVFLECVQDMDHENMFWYRQDPGLGLRLIYFSYDVKMKEKGDIPEGYSVSREKKERFSLILESASTNQTSMYLCASSFSVGEQYFGPGTRLTVT.

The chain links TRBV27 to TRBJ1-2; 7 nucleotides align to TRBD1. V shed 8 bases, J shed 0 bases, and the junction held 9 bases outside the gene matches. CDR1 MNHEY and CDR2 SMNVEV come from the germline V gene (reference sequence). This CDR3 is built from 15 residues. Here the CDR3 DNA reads TGTGCCAGCCGTAACGTAGGGACAGCTAACTATGGCTACACCTTC. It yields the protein CASRNVGTANYGYTF.

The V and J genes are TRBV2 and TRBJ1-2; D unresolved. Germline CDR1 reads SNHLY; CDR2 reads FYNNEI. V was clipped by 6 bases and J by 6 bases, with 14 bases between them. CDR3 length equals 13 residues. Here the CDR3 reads CASRDEPGDGYTF. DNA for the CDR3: TGTGCCAGCAGGGATGAACCTGGGGATGGCTACACCTTC.

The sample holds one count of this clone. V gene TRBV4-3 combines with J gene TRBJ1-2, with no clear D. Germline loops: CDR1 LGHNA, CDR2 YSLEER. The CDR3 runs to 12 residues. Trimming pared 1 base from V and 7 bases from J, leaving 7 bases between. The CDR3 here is CASSQARSGYTF. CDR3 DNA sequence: TGCGCCAGCAGCCAAGCCCGGTCTGGCTACACCTTC.

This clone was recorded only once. Written as DNA, the CDR3 is TGTGCCAGCAGCTTAAATTGGGCCGTGGGGCATGAAAAACTGTTTTTT. Its translation is CASSLNWAVGHEKLFF. The rearrangement links TRBV7-9 to TRBJ1-4; weak D call: TRBD1 (5 bases). From germline, CDR1 is SEHNR and CDR2 FQNEAQ (reference sequence). The CDR3 totals 16 residues. V shed 2 bases and J shed 6 bases, with 16 bases lying between them.

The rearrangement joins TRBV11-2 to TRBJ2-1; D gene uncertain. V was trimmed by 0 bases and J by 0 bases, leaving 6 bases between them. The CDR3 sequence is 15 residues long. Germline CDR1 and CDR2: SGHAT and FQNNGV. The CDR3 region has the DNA TGTGCCAGCAGCTTAGATGCGAGCTCCTACAATGAGCAGTTCTTC. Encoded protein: CASSLDASSYNEQFF.

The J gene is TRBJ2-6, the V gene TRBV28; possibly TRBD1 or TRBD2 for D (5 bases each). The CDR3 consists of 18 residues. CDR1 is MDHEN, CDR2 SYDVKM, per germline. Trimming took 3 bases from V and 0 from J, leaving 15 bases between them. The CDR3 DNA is TGTGCCAGCAGTTTCAGAGGGGCCTATTACTCTGGGGCCAACGTCCTGACTTTC. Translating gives CASSFRGAYYSGANVLTF.

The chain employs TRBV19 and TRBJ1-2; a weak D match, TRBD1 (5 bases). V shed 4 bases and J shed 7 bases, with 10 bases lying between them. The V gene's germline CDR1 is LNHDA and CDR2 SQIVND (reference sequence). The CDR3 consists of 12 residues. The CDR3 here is CASSRGPSGYTF. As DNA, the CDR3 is TGTGCCAGTAGTAGGGGACCGAGTGGCTACACCTTC.

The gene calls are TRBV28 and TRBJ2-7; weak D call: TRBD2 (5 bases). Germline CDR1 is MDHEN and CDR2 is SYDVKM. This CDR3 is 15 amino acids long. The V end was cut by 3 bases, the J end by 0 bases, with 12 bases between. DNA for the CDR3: TGTGCCAGCAGTTTGAGAGGAGGAATCTCCTACGAGCAGTACTTC. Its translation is CASSLRGGISYEQYF.

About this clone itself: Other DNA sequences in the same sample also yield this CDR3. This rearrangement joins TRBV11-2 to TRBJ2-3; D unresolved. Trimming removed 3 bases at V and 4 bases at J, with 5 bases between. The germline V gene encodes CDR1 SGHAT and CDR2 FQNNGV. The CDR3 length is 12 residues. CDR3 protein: CASSLRSDTQYF. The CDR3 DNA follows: TGTGCCAGCAGCTTGCGGTCAGATACGCAGTATTTT.